This TCR beta chain was found in a study of T cells in Graves' hyperthyroidism and ophthalmopathy. Study outcomes and limitations: Blood samples included most of the expanded thyroid clonotypes exceeding 0.001. Ophthalmopathy, which appeared later, was predicted by the model a median around 6.5 months before onset.

This clonotype was counted many times. Its antigen is not identified. Deletions cut 3 bases from V and 4 bases from J, with 14 bases between. CDR1 is SGHAT, CDR2 FQNNGV, per germline. The CDR3 is 15 amino acids. Ophthalmopathy cases met thresholds of Clinical Activity Score at least 3, NOSPECS grade at least 4 and duration under 3 months. Researchers barred patients who had uncontrolled infection, other autoimmune disease, pregnancy or lactation. Researchers took RNA transcripts and amplified the TCR beta CDR3 regions from them. First-round RT-PCR targeting the TCR CDR3 was performed with the HTBI primer set. MiXCR, applied by TCRdb to the multiplex PCR reads, yields one record per CDR3 protein. The sample carries about 600,000 distinct CDR3 sequences, approximately 15% recorded once.

The clonotype comes from a woman aged 18-29 years with Graves' ophthalmopathy. The chain couples TRBV11-2 to TRBJ2-3; the D is unclear. The sequencing sample was made of blood. The CDR3 loop reads CASSFFTAIADTQYF. DNA for the CDR3: TGTGCCAGCAGCTTTTTTACTGCAATCGCAGATACGCAGTATTTT.